The clone carrying this T cell receptor (beta chain) has ten or more counts. Its antigen is undetermined. Template material for amplifying TCR beta CDR3 regions consisted of RNA transcripts. HTBI primers were the set used in a first-round RT-PCR of the TCR CDR3. TCRdb fed the multiplex PCR reads into MiXCR, producing one record per CDR3 protein. The table lists about 360,000 distinct CDR3 sequences, roughly an eighth of them singletons. This sample stems from a study of T cells in Graves' hyperthyroidism and ophthalmopathy. Points from the study as a whole: Before onset, by a median of 6.5 months, the model predicted ophthalmopathy.

Losses at the gene ends were 6 bases for V and 4 bases for J; bases not matched to a gene: 5. Germline values: CDR1 MNHNS, CDR2 SASEGT. The CDR3 runs 14 residues. Newly diagnosed patients aged 18 to 65 had hyperthyroidism of under 2 months' duration. Exclusion criteria comprised uncontrolled infection, other autoimmune disease, pregnancy or lactation. The PBMCs were taken from over 9.5 ml of fresh peripheral blood. The clonotype originates from a woman younger than 30 with Graves' hyperthyroidism. This chain connects TRBV6-1 to TRBJ2-1; 8 bases align to TRBD2. The sample was blood. CDR3 sequence (DNA): TGTGCCAGCAGGACATTAGCGGGGTACAATGAGCAGTTCTTC. Translated: CASRTLAGYNEQFF.